What follows are 21 T cell receptor beta chains derived from one specimen sequenced in a study of cytomegalovirus exposure and HLA in healthy donors. PCR was performed using 60 Vbeta and 13 Jbeta primers. Profiling relied on immunoSEQ multiplex PCR, and the TCRdb table lists in-frame clones only, not all of them. The data include some 120,000 clones; the top ten clones carry approximately 2.6%. Sequences were obtained from PBMCs. The receptors derive from a man aged 25-40 years in good health and CMV-seronegative.

The chain couples TRBV2 to TRBJ2-2, with 9 bases aligning to TRBD1. Germline CDR1 SNHLY, CDR2 FYNNEI. The V gene end was trimmed by 5 bases and the J gene end by 4 bases; junction bases not matched to a gene: 5. This CDR3 has 15 residues. The CDR3 coding sequence is TGTGCCAGCAGTCGCCGGGACAGGGTCACCGGGGAGCTGTTTTTT. It is translated as CASSRRDRVTGELFF.

The rearrangement joins TRBV30 to TRBJ2-5; D call uncertain. With 1 base removed from V and 2 bases from J, the gap between germline ends came to 17 bases. CDR1 is GTSNPN and CDR2 is SVGIG in the germline V gene (reference sequence). The CDR3 runs 16 residues. The CDR3 bases are TGTGCCTGGAGTGGAGTGTGGAGAGGAGTACAAGAGACCCAGTACTTC. Translating it yields CAWSGVWRGVQETQYF.

The V call is TRBV10-3, the J call TRBJ1-2, with 7 bases matching TRBD1. The CDR3 has 13 residues. In germline, CDR1 is ENHRY, CDR2 SYGVKD. V dropped 9 bases and J dropped 4; count of bases not matched to a gene: 8. For the CDR3, the DNA is TGTGCCATACCCATACAGGGGACCTATGGCTACACCTTC. Its protein product is CAIPIQGTYGYTF.

The CDR3: CASRTGQGANYGYTF. The CDR3 DNA sequence: TGTGCCAGCAGAACCGGACAGGGAGCTAACTATGGCTACACCTTC. This chain links TRBV2 with TRBJ1-2, with 8 nucleotides matching TRBD1. Germline CDR1 reads SNHLY; CDR2 reads FYNNEI. Losses at the gene ends were 6 bases for V and 0 bases for J; bases not matched to a gene: 6. This CDR3 spans 15 amino acids.

The chain uses TRBV11-3 and TRBJ1-1; D is unresolved. The germline CDR1 and CDR2 sequences are SGHNT and YENEEA. The CDR3 loop spans 15 amino acids. V was pared by 4 bases and J by 4 bases, with 16 bases between. CDR3 bases: TGTGCCAGCAGCTCTTCGGGATTTTCGGGCACTGAAGCTTTCTTT. Translated, it gives CASSSSGFSGTEAFF.

The chain links TRBV6-1 to TRBJ1-3, with no clear D. Per the germline V gene, CDR1 is MNHNS and CDR2 is SASEGT. The CDR3 has 15 residues. V lost 2 bases, J lost 3 bases, and 11 bases lay in between. DNA of the CDR3: TGTGCCAGCAGTGAAACAGACGAGTTTGGAAACACCATATATTTT. As protein: CASSETDEFGNTIYF.

Details on this clone: Germline is not matched at one junction end, which may reflect a read error. This rearrangement joins TRBV30 to TRBJ2-3; 7 bases are shared with TRBD2. There are 15 residues in the CDR3. CDR1 and CDR2 from the germline V gene are GTSNPN and SVGIG (reference sequence). The CDR3 is CARRNSGASTDTQYF. CDR3 DNA sequence: TGTGCCCGGAGGAACAGCGGGGCTAGCACAGATACGCAGTATTTT.

The V call is TRBV5-3, the J call TRBJ2-5; D is uncertain. TRBV5-3 carries the ORF label, with uncertain function. Trimming stripped 1 base from V and 5 bases from J, with 15 bases between. This CDR3 spans 15 amino acids. CDR3 sequence reads: CARSLMGLQWETQYF. In DNA form, the CDR3 reads TGTGCCAGAAGCTTGATGGGCCTTCAATGGGAGACCCAGTACTTC.

The chain couples TRBV4-2 to TRBJ2-1; 8 positions agree with TRBD2. Germline V CDR1 and CDR2: LGHNA, YNFKEQ. This CDR3 has 17 amino acids. The V segment lost 0 bases and the J segment 5 bases; nucleotides outside the gene matches: 9. CDR3 region: CASSQDGPSGFNNEQFF. Here the CDR3 DNA reads TGTGCCAGCAGCCAAGATGGGCCTAGCGGGTTTAACAATGAGCAGTTCTTC.

The chain links TRBV5-4 to TRBJ2-7; maybe TRBD2 (7 bases). Germline V lookup: CDR1 SGHNT, CDR2 YYREEE (reference sequence). The ends were cut back, 4 bases at V and 6 bases at J, with 20 bases in the middle. The CDR3 runs 15 residues. CDR3 coding DNA: TGTGCCAGCAGCCCGAGGGGGGGGGCTCAGGTCGAGCAGTACTTC. It encodes CASSPRGGAQVEQYF.

This chain joins TRBV6-5 and TRBJ2-1, with D unclear. V lost 5 bases, J lost 0 bases, and 11 bases lay in between. The CDR3 extends over 15 amino acids. Germline V gives CDR1 MNHEY, CDR2 SVGAGI. The CDR3 sequence is CASSTIDFSYNEQFF. CDR3 nucleotides: TGTGCCAGCAGTACGATCGACTTCTCCTACAATGAGCAGTTCTTC.

The J gene is TRBJ2-5, the V gene TRBV5-6, with 7 bases aligning to TRBD2. After removal of 0 bases from V and 5 bases from J, the junction contained 7 bases not matched to a gene. The CDR3 covers 15 residues. Germline V gene lookup returns CDR1 SGHDT and CDR2 YYEEEE. The CDR3 sequence is CASSLDLISGETQYF. CDR3 DNA: TGTGCCAGCAGCTTGGATCTTATTAGCGGGGAGACCCAGTACTTC.

This chain joins TRBV6-5 and TRBJ2-2; D is undetermined. The germline V gene has CDR1 MNHEY and CDR2 SVGAGI. Trimming cost V 4 bases and J 6 bases, with 12 bases left between them. This CDR3 is built from 14 residues. The CDR3 sequence: CASSSRSISGELFF. CDR3 in DNA: TGTGCCAGCAGTTCGAGATCCATCTCCGGGGAGCTGTTTTTT.

The chain recombines TRBV29-1 with TRBJ1-2; 7 bases align to TRBD1. Germline-derived CDR1 and CDR2 are SQVTM and ANQGSEA. J lost 8 bases, V lost 6 bases, and 15 bases had no gene match. CDR3 length: 14 residues. CDR3 DNA: TGCAGCGTCGACCCTCGGGGGACAGAGGAAGGCTACACCTTC. It translates to CSVDPRGTEEGYTF.

The chain links TRBV11-2 to TRBJ1-6; D is perhaps TRBD1 (6 bases). The germline V and J ends were trimmed by 1 base and 8 bases, with 12 bases remaining between them. The CDR3 covers 15 residues. Germline CDR1 reads SGHAT; CDR2 reads FQNNGV. The CDR3 is CASSLVDRLDSPLHF. The CDR3 DNA sequence: TGTGCCAGCAGCTTAGTCGACAGGCTCGATTCACCCCTCCACTTT.

The chain couples TRBV5-4 to TRBJ2-3, with 8 nucleotides matching TRBD2. From germline, CDR1 is SGHNT and CDR2 YYREEE (reference sequence). The CDR3 is made up of 13 amino acids. The junction had 3 bases not matched to a gene; V was cut back by 5 bases and J by 4 bases. The CDR3 here is CASSREGPDTQYF. DNA of the CDR3: TGTGCCAGCAGTCGGGAGGGCCCAGATACGCAGTATTTT.

The chain carries TRBV7-9 and TRBJ1-1; TRBD1 aligns across 9 bases. Germline V gene sequence: CDR1 SEHNR, CDR2 FQNEAQ (reference sequence). Germline trimming cut 4 bases from V and 0 bases from J; bases unmatched to any gene: 15. CDR3 length: 19 residues. For the CDR3, the DNA is TGTGCCAGCAGCTCCGGGACAGGGCAAATTAAGGAGATGAACACTGAAGCTTTCTTT. Residues: CASSSGTGQIKEMNTEAFF.

The chain carries TRBV6-6 and TRBJ1-5, with D unresolved. V was shortened by 0 bases and J by 6 bases, with 12 bases between the two germline ends. The CDR3 is 15 amino acids. The germline gives CDR1 MNHNY, CDR2 SVGAGI (reference sequence). The CDR3 DNA reads TGTGCCAGCAGTTACTCGATCCCCGAGGGTCAGCCCCAGCATTTT. Translating gives CASSYSIPEGQPQHF.

V and J are TRBV5-6 and TRBJ2-7; D gene ambiguous. Per germline, CDR1 SGHDT and CDR2 YYEEEE. The CDR3 has 13 residues. With 6 bases removed from V and 2 bases from J, the gap between germline ends came to 12 bases. The CDR3 reads CASKLPGTYEQYF. DNA for the CDR3: TGTGCCAGCAAGCTCCCAGGTACCTACGAGCAGTACTTC.

This chain uses TRBV19 with TRBJ1-2; D unclear. CDR1 and CDR2 from the germline V gene are LNHDA and SQIVND (reference sequence). There are 14 residues in the CDR3. Trimming cost V 4 bases and J 1 base, with 10 bases left between them. The CDR3 nucleotides read TGTGCCAGTAGTAAGTCAGTCCTTAACTATGGCTACACCTTC. As protein: CASSKSVLNYGYTF.

This chain uses TRBV4-2 with TRBJ2-1; 12 bases align to TRBD2. CDR1 LGHNA and CDR2 YNFKEQ come from the germline V gene. This CDR3 is 16 amino acids long. V gave up 4 bases and J gave up 8 bases; unmatched junction bases: 9. CDR3 DNA sequence: TGTGCCAGCAGCCTACGACTAGCGGGAGTTCTCCATGAGCAGTTCTTC. The encoded protein is CASSLRLAGVLHEQFF.